This T cell receptor (beta chain) stems from a study of shared clonotypes between healthy human individuals. Study results and caveats: A few donors had approximately 4.6% of their naive CD4 clonotypes in common. The sampled material consisted only of blood, and tissue repertoires are likely to differ.

In regard to this clone: Its antigen is not known.

The CDR3 contains 17 residues. Libraries were prepared by immunoSEQ multiplex PCR; TCRdb keeps only in-frame clonotypes and omits some of them. The sample has about 2.4 million clones, roughly nine tenths seen once. V is TRBV12-1 and J is TRBJ2-3; TRBD2, the table's D call, was not compared with the DNA. TRBV12-1 is annotated as a pseudogene. The source of this sequence is a young man in good health. What was sequenced was naive CD4+ T cells sorted from blood. Noted subset: CD45RA+ positively selected. DNA for the CDR3: TGTGCCAGCAGCCCAGTCCGACTAGCGCTTAGCACAGATACGCAGTATTTT. Amino acids: CASSPVRLALSTDTQYF.